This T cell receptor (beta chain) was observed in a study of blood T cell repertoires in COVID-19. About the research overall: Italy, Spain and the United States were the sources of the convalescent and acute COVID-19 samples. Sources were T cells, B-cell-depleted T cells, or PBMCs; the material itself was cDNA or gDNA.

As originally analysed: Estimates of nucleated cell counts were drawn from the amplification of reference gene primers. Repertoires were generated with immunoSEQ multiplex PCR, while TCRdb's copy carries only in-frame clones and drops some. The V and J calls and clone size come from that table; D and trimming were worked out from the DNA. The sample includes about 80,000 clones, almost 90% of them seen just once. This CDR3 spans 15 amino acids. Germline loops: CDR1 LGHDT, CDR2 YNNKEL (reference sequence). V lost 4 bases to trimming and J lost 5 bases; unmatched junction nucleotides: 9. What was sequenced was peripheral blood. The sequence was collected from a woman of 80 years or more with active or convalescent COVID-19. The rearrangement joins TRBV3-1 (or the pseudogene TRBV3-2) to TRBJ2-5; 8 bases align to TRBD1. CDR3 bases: TGTGCCAGCAGCCCCCAGGACAGGGAGACGGAGACCCAGTACTTC. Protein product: CASSPQDRETETQYF.